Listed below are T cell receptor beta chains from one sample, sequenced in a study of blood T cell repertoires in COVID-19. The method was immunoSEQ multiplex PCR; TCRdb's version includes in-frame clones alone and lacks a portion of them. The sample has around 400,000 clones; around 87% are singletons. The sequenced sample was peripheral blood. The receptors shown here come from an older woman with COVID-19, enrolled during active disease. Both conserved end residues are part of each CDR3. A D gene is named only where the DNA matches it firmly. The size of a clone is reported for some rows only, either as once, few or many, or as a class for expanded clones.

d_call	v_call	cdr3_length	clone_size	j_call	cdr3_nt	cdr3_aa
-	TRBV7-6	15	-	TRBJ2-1	TGTGCCAGCAGCTTAGATTCGGTTTCGGGGAATGAGCAGTTCTTC	CASSLDSVSGNEQFF
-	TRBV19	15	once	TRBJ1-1	TGTGCCAGTAGTAGCCCGCCCGGGAGAGACACTGAAGCTTTCTTT	CASSSPPGRDTEAFF
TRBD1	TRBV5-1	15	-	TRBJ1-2	TGCGCCAGCAGCTTGGACCGGACAGGGGGTGGCGGCTACACCTTC	CASSLDRTGGGGYTF
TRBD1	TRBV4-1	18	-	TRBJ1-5	TGCGCCAGCAGCCAAGTTCTGACAGGGATTTTTTCAAATCAGCCCCAGCATTTT	CASSQVLTGIFSNQPQHF
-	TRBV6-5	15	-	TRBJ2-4	TGTGCCAGCAGCCAGGGCCGGGGGGCCAAAAACATTCAGTACTTC	CASSQGRGAKNIQYF
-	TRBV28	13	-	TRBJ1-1	TGTGCCAGCAGTTTATCTGGGAGGAAAGAAGCTTTCTTT	CASSLSGRKEAFF
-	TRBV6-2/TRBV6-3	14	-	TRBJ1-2	TGTGCCAGCAGTCTTCATTCAGGGGTGCCTGGCTACACCTTC	CASSLHSGVPGYTF
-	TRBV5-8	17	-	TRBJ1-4	TGTGCCAGCAGCAGCAAGACTCCGGGAATCACCGATGAAAAACTGTTTTTT	CASSSKTPGITDEKLFF
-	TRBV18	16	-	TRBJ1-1	TGTGCCAGCTCACCACGCTTGCCGGACAGTAACACTGAAGCTTTCTTT	CASSPRLPDSNTEAFF
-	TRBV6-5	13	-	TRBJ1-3	TGTGCCAGCGGGGCAGTAGCTGGAAACACCATATATTTT	CASGAVAGNTIYF
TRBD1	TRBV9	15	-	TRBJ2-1	TGTGCCAGCAGCGTCCGGGACAGCAACTACAATGAGCAGTTCTTC	CASSVRDSNYNEQFF
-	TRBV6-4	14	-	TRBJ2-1	TGTGCCAGCAGTGCGACTAGCTCCTACAATGAGCAGTTCTTC	CASSATSSYNEQFF
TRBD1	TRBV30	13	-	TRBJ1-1	TGTGCCTGGAGTCTACGGACAGGGGATGAAGCTTTCTTT	CAWSLRTGDEAFF
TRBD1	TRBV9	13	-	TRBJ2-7	TGTGCCAGCAGCGAGGGGGCTAGAGGGGAGCAGTACTTC	CASSEGARGEQYF
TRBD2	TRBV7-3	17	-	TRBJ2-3	TGTGCCAGCAGCTTACGCGGGACTAGCGGGGGGCTCGATACGCAGTATTTT	CASSLRGTSGGLDTQYF
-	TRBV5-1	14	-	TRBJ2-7	TGCGCCAGCAGCTTAGGGGTAACTTCCTACGAGCAGTACTTC	CASSLGVTSYEQYF
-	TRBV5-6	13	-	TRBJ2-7	TGTGCCAGCAGCTTGGGGTCAGCCTACGAGCAGTACTTC	CASSLGSAYEQYF
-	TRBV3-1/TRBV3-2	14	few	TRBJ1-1	TGTGCCAGCAGCTGGCCCGGGAGGAACACTGAAGCTTTCTTT	CASSWPGRNTEAFF
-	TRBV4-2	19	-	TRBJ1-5	TGTGCCAGCAGCCAATTGGGGGGGTTCCCGGGGGCAAGTATTCAGCCCCAGCATTTT	CASSQLGGFPGASIQPQHF
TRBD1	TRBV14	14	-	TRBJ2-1	TGTGCCAGCAGCCAAAGGACAGGGCACAATGAGCAGTTCTTC	CASSQRTGHNEQFF
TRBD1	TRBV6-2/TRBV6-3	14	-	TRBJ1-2	TGTGCCAGCAGTTACGCCGGGACAGTTCTTGGCTACACCTTC	CASSYAGTVLGYTF
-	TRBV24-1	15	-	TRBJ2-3	TGTGCCACCAGTATCACCCCCGGGGGCACAGATACGCAGTATTTT	CATSITPGGTDTQYF
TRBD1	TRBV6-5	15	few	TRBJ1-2	TGTGCCAGCAGGGACGCCGGGACAGCTAACTATGGCTACACCTTC	CASRDAGTANYGYTF
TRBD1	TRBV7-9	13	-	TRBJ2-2	TGTGCCAGCAGCGAAAGGGGGCTCGGGGAGCTGTTTTTT	CASSERGLGELFF
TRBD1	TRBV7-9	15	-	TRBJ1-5	TGTGCCAGCAGCAGCGCTCAGGGGGACAATCAGCCCCAGCATTTT	CASSSAQGDNQPQHF
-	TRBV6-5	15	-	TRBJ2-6	TGTGCCAGCAGTCCATTAGATCCTGGGGCCAACGTCCTGACTTTC	CASSPLDPGANVLTF
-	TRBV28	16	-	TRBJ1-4	TGTGCCAGCAGTTTCGCACAGCGGGGTTTGAGCGAAAAACTGTTTTTT	CASSFAQRGLSEKLFF
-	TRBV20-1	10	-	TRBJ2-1	TGCAGTGCCCTCGGGGAGGAGCAGTTCTTC	CSALGEEQFF
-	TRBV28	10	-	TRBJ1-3	TGTGCCAGCACCACAGACACCATATATTTT	CASTTDTIYF
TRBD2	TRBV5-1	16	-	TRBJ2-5	TGCGCCAGCAGCGCCGGGGCTAGCGGGGGCCAAGAGACCCAGTACTTC	CASSAGASGGQETQYF
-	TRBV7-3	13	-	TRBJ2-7	TGTGCCAGCAGCTTGCTCCATAACGGGGATAGGAACTTC	CASSLLHNGDRNF
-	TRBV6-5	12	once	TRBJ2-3	TGTGCCAGCATGAGCAGACAAGATACGCAGTATTTT	CASMSRQDTQYF
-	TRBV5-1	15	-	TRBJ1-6	TGCGCCAGCAGCTTGGTTTTCGGGGGGAATTCACCCCTCCACTTT	CASSLVFGGNSPLHF
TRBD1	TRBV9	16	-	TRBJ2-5	TGTGCCAGCAGCCCGTGGACAGGGGCCGGCCAAGAGACCCAGTACTTC	CASSPWTGAGQETQYF
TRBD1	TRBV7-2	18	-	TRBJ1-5	TGTGCCAGCAGCTCAGACAGGGGGAAGCTTTATAGCAATCAGCCCCAGCATTTT	CASSSDRGKLYSNQPQHF
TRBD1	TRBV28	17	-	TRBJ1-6	TGTGCCAGCAGTAGCCCGGGCCAGGGGGCTGGAAATTCACCCCTCCACTTT	CASSSPGQGAGNSPLHF
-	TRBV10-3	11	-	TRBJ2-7	TGTGCCATCAGAGGGGTCCACGAGCAGTACTTC	CAIRGVHEQYF
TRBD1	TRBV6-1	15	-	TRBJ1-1	TGTGCCAGCAGTGAAGCGGGAAGGGGGCTGAGTGAAGCTTTCTTT	CASSEAGRGLSEAFF
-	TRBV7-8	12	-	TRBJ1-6	TGTGCCAGCAGCCGTTCGGGGTCACCCCTCCACTTT	CASSRSGSPLHF
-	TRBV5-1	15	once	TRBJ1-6	TGCGCCAGCAGCTTGGGGCCCCCAGATAATTCACCCCTCCACTTT	CASSLGPPDNSPLHF
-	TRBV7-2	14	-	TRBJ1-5	TGTGCCAGCAGCTTACTCGGGGGCAATCAGCCCCAGCATTTT	CASSLLGGNQPQHF
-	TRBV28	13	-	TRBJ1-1	TGTGCCAGCAGTTCCTCCGCCAGGGCTGTAGCTTTCTTT	CASSSSARAVAFF
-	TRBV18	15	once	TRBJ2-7	TGTGCCAGCTCAACCACGACTTCTGGGTCAGGGGAGCAGTACTTC	CASSTTTSGSGEQYF
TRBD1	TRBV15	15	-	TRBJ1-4	TGTGCCACCAGCCCGCGGACAGGGATGGCTGAAAAACTGTTTTTT	CATSPRTGMAEKLFF
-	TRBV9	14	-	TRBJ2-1	TGTGCCAGCAGCGGGACGGACAGTAGCAATGAGCAGTTCTTC	CASSGTDSSNEQFF
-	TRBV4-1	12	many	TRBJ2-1	TGCGCCAGCAGCCCGGGTGAGGCTGAGCAGTTCTTC	CASSPGEAEQFF
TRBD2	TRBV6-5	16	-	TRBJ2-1	TGTGCCAGCAGTTACTGGGGACTAGCGGGGCGTAATGAGCAGTTCTTC	CASSYWGLAGRNEQFF
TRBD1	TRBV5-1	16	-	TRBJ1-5	TGCGCCAGCAGCCCCGGGACAGGGAATAGCAATCAGCCCCAGCATTTT	CASSPGTGNSNQPQHF
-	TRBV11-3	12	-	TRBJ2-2	TGTGCCAGCAGCTTACGAGGGGGGGAGCTGTTTTTT	CASSLRGGELFF
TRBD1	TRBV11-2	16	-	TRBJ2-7	TGTGCCAGCAGCTTAGATCGGGGACAGGGAACCTACGAGCAGTACTTC	CASSLDRGQGTYEQYF
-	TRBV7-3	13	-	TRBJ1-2	TGTGCCAGCAGCTTTGGGGGGAACTATGGCTACACCTTC	CASSFGGNYGYTF
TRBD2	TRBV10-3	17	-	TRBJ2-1	TGTGCCATCAGTGAGCCCCCGGGACTACCCACTGGTTTTCTTGTTTTCTTC	CAISEPPGLPTGFLVFF